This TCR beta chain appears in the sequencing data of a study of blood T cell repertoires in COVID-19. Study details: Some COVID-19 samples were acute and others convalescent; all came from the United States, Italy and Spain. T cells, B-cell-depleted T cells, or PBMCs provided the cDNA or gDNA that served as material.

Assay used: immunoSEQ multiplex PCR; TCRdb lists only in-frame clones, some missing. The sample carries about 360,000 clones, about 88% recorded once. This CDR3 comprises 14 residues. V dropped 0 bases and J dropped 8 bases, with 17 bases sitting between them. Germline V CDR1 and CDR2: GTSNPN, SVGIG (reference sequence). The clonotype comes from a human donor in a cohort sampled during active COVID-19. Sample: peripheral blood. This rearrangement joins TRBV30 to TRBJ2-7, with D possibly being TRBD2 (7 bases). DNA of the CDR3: TGTGCCTGGAGTGTTGGACTAGAAGGGGGGCAGCAGTACTTC. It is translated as CAWSVGLEGGQQYF.